This T cell receptor (beta chain) was sequenced for a study of OX40 agonist ivuxolimab in advanced cancers. Study background: Dose-escalation patients had hepatocellular carcinoma, melanoma, renal cell or head and neck cancer.

As regards this clone: Its matching antigen is unknown.

Sequencing used immunoSEQ multiplex PCR; TCRdb keeps in-frame clones, though not all of them. In the table there are about 83,000 clones, around 85% of which are singletons. The sampling schedule covered blood at baseline, cycle 4 day 1, and cycle 7 day 1. Germline CDR1 and CDR2: SGHTA and FQGNSA. Trimming cost V 3 bases and J 6 bases, with 15 bases left between them. The CDR3 covers 15 residues. Study findings and constraints: The study found that CD8+ T cells averaged more expanded clones than CD4+. At 0.1 to 3.0 mg/kg, CD4+ and CD8+ blood T cells expanded clonally by week 6.

The V and J genes are TRBV7-2 and TRBJ2-1; perhaps TRBD2 as D (5 bases). Sequences were derived from CD4+ or CD8+ T cells sorted from blood, sampled in a trial of the OX40 agonist ivuxolimab. The clonotype was recovered from an adult with an advanced solid tumor such as melanoma, head and neck, liver or kidney cancer. Here the CDR3 reads CASSFSSWVSNEQFF. CDR3 in DNA: TGTGCCAGCAGCTTCTCTAGCTGGGTGAGCAATGAGCAGTTCTTC.